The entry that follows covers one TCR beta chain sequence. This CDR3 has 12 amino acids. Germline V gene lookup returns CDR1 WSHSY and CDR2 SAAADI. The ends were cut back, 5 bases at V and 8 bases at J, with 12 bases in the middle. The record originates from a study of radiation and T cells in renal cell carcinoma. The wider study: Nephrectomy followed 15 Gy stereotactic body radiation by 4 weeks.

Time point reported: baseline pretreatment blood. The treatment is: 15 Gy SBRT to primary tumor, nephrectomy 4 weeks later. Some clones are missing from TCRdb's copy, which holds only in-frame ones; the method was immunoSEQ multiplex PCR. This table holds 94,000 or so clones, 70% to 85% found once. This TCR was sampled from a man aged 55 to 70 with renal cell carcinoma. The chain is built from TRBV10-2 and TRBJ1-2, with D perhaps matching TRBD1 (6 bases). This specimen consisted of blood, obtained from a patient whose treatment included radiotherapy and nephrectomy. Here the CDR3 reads CASSTTGMGYTF. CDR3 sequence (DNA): TGCGCCAGCAGTACAACAGGGATGGGCTACACCTTC.